This TCR beta chain was sequenced during a study of T cell responses to AZD1222 COVID-19 vaccine. TCRdb keeps only in-frame clones here, not all; method: immunoSEQ multiplex PCR. The top ten hold roughly 5% of the sample, which has about 160,000 clones, about 90% seen once. The CDR3 sequence is 14 residues long. V gave up 0 bases and J gave up 2 bases, with 7 bases separating them. Germline V gives CDR1 MNHEY, CDR2 SMNVEV (reference sequence). Worth noting for this clone: Its antigen is not known.

Findings of the study overall: Vaccination with two AZD1222 doses was followed by a rise in Spike-specific TCR breadth and depth. Donors were chiefly white British, with a greater number of females, and clonal diversity was perhaps underestimated. Vaccine-associated CD4 TCRs ranged over spike, dominating at 160-218 and 743-854.

The chain combines TRBV27 with TRBJ2-5; D remains unclear. The sequencing used peripheral blood, collected on day 0 of AZD1222 vaccination. The origin of this receptor is an adult in good health. The CDR3 region has the DNA TGTGCCAGCAGTTTATCGAATAATCAAGAGACCCAGTACTTC. Translated, it gives CASSLSNNQETQYF.